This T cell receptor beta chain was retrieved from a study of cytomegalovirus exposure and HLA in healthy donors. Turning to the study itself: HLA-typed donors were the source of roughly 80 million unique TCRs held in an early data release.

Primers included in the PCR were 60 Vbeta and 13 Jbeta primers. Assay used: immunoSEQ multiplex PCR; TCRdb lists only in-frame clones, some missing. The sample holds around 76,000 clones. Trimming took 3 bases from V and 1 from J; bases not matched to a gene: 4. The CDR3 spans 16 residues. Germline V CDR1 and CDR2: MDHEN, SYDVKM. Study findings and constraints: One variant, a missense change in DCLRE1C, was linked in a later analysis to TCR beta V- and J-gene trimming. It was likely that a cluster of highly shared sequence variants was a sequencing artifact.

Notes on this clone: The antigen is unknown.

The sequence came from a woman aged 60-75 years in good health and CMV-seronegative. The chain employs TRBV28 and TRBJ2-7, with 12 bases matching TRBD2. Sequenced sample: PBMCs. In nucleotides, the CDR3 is TGTGCCAGCAGTTTGATCCTAGCGGGGGGGTCCTACGAGCAGTACTTC. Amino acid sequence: CASSLILAGGSYEQYF.